Sequencing of this TCR beta chain was carried out in a study of PD-1 blockade in classical Hodgkin lymphoma. The patients all showed relapse after autologous stem cell transplantation, while their brentuximab vedotin exposure varied. Clones were read by immunoSEQ multiplex PCR, and TCRdb kept only the in-frame ones, dropping some. There are 13,000 to 15,000 clones in the sample; 83% occur only once, and about 25% lies in the top ten. With 6 bases removed from V and 0 bases from J, the gap between germline ends came to 8 bases. The germline gives CDR1 WNHNN, CDR2 SYGVQD (reference sequence). The CDR3 covers 13 residues.

The specimen was peripheral blood mononuclear cells (PBMCs), collected before the second cycle of nivolumab. This clonotype was sampled from a human donor with classical Hodgkin lymphoma. The chain recombines TRBV10-1 with TRBJ1-2; no reliable D call. This CDR3 reads CASSPETNYGYTF. CDR3 DNA: TGCGCCAGCAGCCCAGAGACTAACTATGGCTACACCTTC.